This TCR beta chain was observed in a study of T cells in localized non-small cell lung cancer. Study-wide points: Only one tumor region was sequenced, so heterogeneity remains possible. Adjacent uninvolved lung had the highest clonality, suggesting focused antigen responses.

Generated by immunoSEQ multiplex PCR, the TCRdb table keeps only in-frame clones and is missing some. Counted here are fewer than 2,500 clones, about a quarter occurring once; the ten biggest clones make up over 12%. This clone was seen more than once but under ten times. Its antigen is unidentified. Read coverage stops 1 residue before the CDR3 terminus; the germline J gene supplies the remainder. Germline CDR1 MNHNS, CDR2 SASEGT. The J segment lost 5 bases and the V segment lost 1 base, leaving 1 base of the junction unmatched. This CDR3 has 13 residues. Sequencing used lung tumor tissue, obtained before any cancer treatment. The rearrangement links TRBV6-1 to TRBJ1-2; TRBD1 matches 7 bases. The receptor's source is a male donor at least 60 years old with stage III squamous cell lung carcinoma. CDR3 loop: CASSEGQGYGYTF. Incomplete CDR3 DNA: TGTGCCAGCAGTGAAGGACAGGGATATGGCTACACC.